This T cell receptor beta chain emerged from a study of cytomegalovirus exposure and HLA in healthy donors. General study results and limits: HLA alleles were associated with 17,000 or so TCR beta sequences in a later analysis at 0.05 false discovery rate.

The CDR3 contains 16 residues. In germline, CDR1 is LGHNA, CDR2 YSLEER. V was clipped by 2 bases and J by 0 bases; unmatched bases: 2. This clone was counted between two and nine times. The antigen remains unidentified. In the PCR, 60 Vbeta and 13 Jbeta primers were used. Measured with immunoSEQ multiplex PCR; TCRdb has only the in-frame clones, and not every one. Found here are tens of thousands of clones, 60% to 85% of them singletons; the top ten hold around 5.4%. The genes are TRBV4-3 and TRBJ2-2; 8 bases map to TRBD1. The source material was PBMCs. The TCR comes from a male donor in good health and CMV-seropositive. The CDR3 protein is CASSQPQGANTGELFF. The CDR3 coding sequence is TGCGCCAGCAGCCAACCACAGGGGGCGAACACCGGGGAGCTGTTTTTT.